The source of this T cell receptor (beta chain) is a study of OX40 agonist ivuxolimab in advanced cancers. The study in broad terms: The costimulatory receptor OX40 (CD134) was targeted by ivuxolimab, a fully human IgG2 agonistic monoclonal antibody. The paper reports the monotherapy dose-escalation portion (N = 52 patients) of the phase I ivuxolimab trial. Intravenous ivuxolimab was administered to patients every 2 weeks at six dose levels: 0.01, 0.1, 0.3, 1.5, 3 and 10 mg/kg. Patients were allowed to have had prior anti-PD-1, anti-PD-L1 or anti-CTLA-4 therapy, and approximately 40% of the dose-escalation patients had previously received checkpoint inhibitors. Three dose-escalation patients achieved partial responses, one with hepatocellular carcinoma and two with cutaneous melanoma. In the dose-escalation cohort, roughly 80% of patients were male, and the mean age was around 60 years, with a range of about 23 to 85. Of the approximately 53 patients in dose escalation, about 20 had hepatocellular carcinoma, about 15 had melanoma, 9 had renal cell carcinoma and 9 had head and neck cancer. Peripheral TCRbeta sequencing aimed to test whether ivuxolimab altered TCR sequence diversity and caused clonal T-cell expansion.

To sequence the TCRbeta CDR3 region, genomic DNA was isolated from the sorted cells. TCRbeta CDR3 regions were sequenced using the immunoSEQ Assay. Sourced from immuneACCESS, this table was stored by TCRdb with only in-frame sequences that have V and J called. A share of the clones is absent; for the studies checked, an unresolved V gene accounts for under half, and the remainder has no known explanation. The sample has tens of thousands of clones on record, roughly 87% of them singletons. The biggest ten clones account for approximately 0.36% of the sample. Details on this clone: What this receptor recognizes is not known. No clone much larger than this one lies a single base away; base qualities are absent.

The research as a whole found: At doses of 0.1 to 3.0 mg/kg, clonal expansion of both CD4+ and CD8+ T cells in blood was seen between baseline and week 6. After ivuxolimab, more expanded clones were found on average in CD8+ T cells than in CD4+ T cells. Low levels of normalized T-cell clonal expansion were also shown by some nonresponding patients. In the 0.1-3.0 mg/kg groups, partial responders had among the lowest normalized peripheral clonal expansion, particularly in CD8+ T cells. The antigen specificity of the peripheral T cells that underwent clonal expansion was not determined.

Inclusive of the bounding cysteine and phenylalanine, the CDR3 is 13 residues long. The read is trimmed to its CDR3 DNA, 39 bases read in frame from base 1. V is clipped by 8 bases and J by 0 bases, and the sequence between their germline boundaries is 11 bases long. Reading the germline V gene gives CDR1 MNHEY and CDR2 SVGAGI. Patients with a history of autoimmune disease or receiving systemic immunosuppression were excluded from the trial. Peripheral blood for TCR sequencing was collected from all dose cohorts at baseline, on cycle 4 day 1, and on cycle 7 day 1. Samples were obtained from an open-label, multicenter, first-in-human phase I dose-escalation trial of ivuxolimab. Adults with locally advanced or metastatic melanoma, renal cell, hepatocellular, or head and neck squamous cell carcinoma were enrolled in the trial. CD4+ and CD8+ T cells were sorted separately from peripheral blood before TCR sequencing.

The sample was CD4+ or CD8+ T cells sorted from blood, taken in a trial of the OX40 agonist ivuxolimab. The TCR sequence derives from an adult with an advanced solid tumor such as melanoma, head and neck, liver or kidney cancer. This chain is built from TRBV6-5 and TRBJ2-7; there is no confident call for the D gene. CDR3 sequence: CASSNEASYEQYF. The bases read TGTGCCAGCTCAAACGAGGCCTCCTACGAGCAGTACTTC.